The 23 T cell receptor beta chains below all came from one sample that was sequenced in a study of blood T cell repertoires in COVID-19. The protocol was immunoSEQ multiplex PCR, while the TCRdb copy is restricted to in-frame clones and leaves out a portion. The sample has roughly 38,000 clones; around 74% are singletons. Sequenced input: peripheral blood. All receptors derive from a man aged 70 or older with COVID-19, enrolled during active disease.

V usage is TRBV28 and J usage is TRBJ1-6; D call uncertain. The CDR3 runs to 11 residues. CDR1 and CDR2 (germline): MDHEN, SYDVKM. The germline V and J ends were trimmed by 1 base and 14 bases, with 6 bases remaining between them. CDR3 bases: TGTGCCAGCAGTTTATCGGTCACCCTCCACTTT. Translating it yields CASSLSVTLHF.

The V and J genes are TRBV19 and TRBJ1-5; no reliable D call. CDR1 and CDR2 from the germline V gene are LNHDA and SQIVND (reference sequence). This CDR3 is 13 amino acids long. Trimming took 7 bases from V and 0 from J, leaving 7 bases between them. This CDR3 reads CASMSYSNQPQHF. As DNA, the CDR3 is TGTGCCAGTATGAGCTATAGCAATCAGCCCCAGCATTTT.

The rearrangement links TRBV30 to TRBJ2-1; TRBD2 matches at 15 bases. The V and J ends lost 2 bases and 2 bases, in that order; junction bases with no gene match: 10. CDR3 size: 19 residues. Germline loops: CDR1 GTSNPN, CDR2 SVGIG (reference sequence). The CDR3 here is CAWSPEIGTSGRPYNEQFF. The CDR3, as DNA: TGTGCCTGGAGTCCAGAGATAGGGACTAGCGGGAGGCCCTACAATGAGCAGTTCTTC.

The chain couples TRBV19 to TRBJ2-3; 7 bases map to TRBD1. This CDR3 comprises 15 residues. Germline values: CDR1 LNHDA, CDR2 SQIVND (reference sequence). The V and J ends lost 6 bases and 0 bases, in that order; junction bases with no gene match: 6. This CDR3 is CASSSTGVSTDTQYF. The CDR3 region has the DNA TGTGCCAGTAGCTCCACAGGGGTTAGCACAGATACGCAGTATTTT. Full variable domain (remainder filled in from reference TRBV19 and TRBJ2-3): DGGITQSPKYLFRKEGQNVTLSCEQNLNHDAMYWYRQDPGQGLRLIYYSQIVNDFQKGDIAEGYSVSREKKESFPLTVTSAQKNPTAFYLCASSSTGVSTDTQYFGPGTRLTVL.

CDR3 in amino acids: CAIRGGYKQYF. The CDR3 region has the DNA TGTGCCATTCGCGGGGGCTATAAGCAGTACTTC. The genes are TRBV6-5 and TRBJ2-7, with a possible D match to TRBD2 (7 bases). The V end lost 10 bases, the J end lost 8 bases, and 15 bases lay between the germline ends. CDR3 size: 11 residues. The germline V gene encodes CDR1 MNHEY and CDR2 SVGAGI.

The gene calls are TRBV7-2 and TRBJ1-1; D gene uncertain. This CDR3 region has 15 residues. The germline V gene has CDR1 SGHTA and CDR2 FQGNSA. V was clipped by 5 bases and J by 2 bases, with 15 bases between them. CDR3 protein: CASSPSGGSNTEAFF. CDR3 in DNA: TGTGCCAGCAGCCCCAGTGGAGGGTCCAACACTGAAGCTTTCTTT.

In its sample, this clone was seen once. V is TRBV18 and J is TRBJ2-7, with D unclear. Germline CDR1 reads KGHSH; CDR2 reads LQKENI. V lost 3 bases to trimming and J lost 9 bases, with 12 bases between them. The CDR3 length is 12 residues. The CDR3: CASSPSREWQYF. The CDR3 coding sequence is TGTGCCAGCTCACCGAGTAGAGAGTGGCAGTACTTC.

The V call is TRBV7-9, the J call TRBJ2-1; D possibly corresponds to TRBD1 (5 bases). The CDR3 is made up of 11 amino acids. The V and J ends lost 3 bases and 15 bases respectively, with 12 bases between them. Germline assignment: CDR1 SEHNR and CDR2 FQNEAQ (reference sequence). In nucleotides, the CDR3 is TGTGCCAGCAGCTTGGAGACAGTAGGGTTCTTC. It is translated as CASSLETVGFF. Looking up the rest from reference TRBV7-9 and TRBJ2-1 gives the full variable domain: DTGVSQNPRHKITKRGQNVTFRCDPISEHNRLYWYRQTLGQGPEFLTYFQNEAQLEKSRLLSDRFSAERPKGSFSTLEIQRTEQGDSAMYLCASSLETVGFFGPGTRLTVL.

This clone was observed at least ten times. This CDR3 reads CAISGGVTEAFF. The CDR3 DNA reads as TGTGCCATCAGTGGGGGGGTGACTGAAGCTTTCTTT. The chain joins TRBV10-3 to TRBJ1-1; perhaps TRBD1 as D (5 bases). Trimming removed 4 bases from V and 5 bases from J, with 8 bases in between. Germline lookup yields CDR1 ENHRY and CDR2 SYGVKD. The CDR3 consists of 12 residues.

This clone was seen a handful of times. The J gene is TRBJ1-1, the V gene TRBV29-1, with TRBD1 identical over 10 bases. In germline, CDR1 is SQVTM, CDR2 ANQGSEA. V dropped 6 bases and J dropped 5; count of bases not matched to a gene: 3. The CDR3 length is 12 residues. CDR3 amino acids: CSVRDRGTEAFF. The DNA of the CDR3 is TGCAGCGTGCGGGACAGGGGAACTGAAGCTTTCTTT.

The J gene is TRBJ2-7, the V gene TRBV5-1; 7 bases agree with TRBD1. Trimming removed 4 bases from V and 1 base from J; junction bases left unmatched: 2. The CDR3 consists of 13 residues. Germline V gene sequence: CDR1 SGHRS, CDR2 YFSETQ. The CDR3 is CASSPTGSYEQYF. The CDR3 coding sequence is TGCGCCAGCAGCCCGACAGGGTCCTACGAGCAGTACTTC. The whole variable domain, filled in from reference TRBV5-1 and TRBJ2-7, reads KAGVTQTPRYLIKTRGQQVTLSCSPISGHRSVSWYQQTPGQGLQFLFEYFSETQRNKGNFPGRFSGRQFSNSRSEMNVSTLELGDSALYLCASSPTGSYEQYFGPGTRLTVT.

The rearrangement joins TRBV18 to TRBJ2-2, with TRBD1 as a possible D gene (5 bases). Germline CDR1 and CDR2: KGHSH and LQKENI. V was pared by 3 bases and J by 5 bases, with 10 bases between. The CDR3 contains 14 residues. The CDR3 nucleotides read TGTGCCAGCTCACCCCCTACAGGAACCGGGGAGCTGTTTTTT. Its protein product is CASSPPTGTGELFF.

The chain combines TRBV5-1 with TRBJ1-2; TRBD1 might be the D (5 bases). The length of the CDR3 is 14 residues. Germline V gene sequence: CDR1 SGHRS, CDR2 YFSETQ. With 5 bases removed from V and 0 bases from J, the gap between germline ends came to 11 bases. The CDR3: CASSRDRTNYGYTF. The CDR3 bases are TGCGCCAGCAGTCGAGACAGAACTAACTATGGCTACACCTTC.

V gene TRBV3-1 (or the pseudogene TRBV3-2) combines with J gene TRBJ2-1, with 9 bases lining up with TRBD2. Germline CDR1 and CDR2: LGHDT and YNNKEL (reference sequence). The V gene end was trimmed by 2 bases and the J gene end by 8 bases; junction bases not matched to a gene: 4. CDR3 size: 14 residues. DNA for the CDR3: TGTGCCAGCAGCCAATGGCGGGAGGGCTATGAGCAGTTCTTC. It specifies CASSQWREGYEQFF.

The chain joins TRBV18 to TRBJ2-3, with D unclear. Trimming pared 2 bases from V and 6 bases from J, leaving 9 bases between. There are 13 residues in the CDR3. Germline V CDR1 and CDR2: KGHSH, LQKENI. CDR3 in DNA: TGTGCCAGCTCACCATCTAACGGGGATACGCAGTATTTT. The encoded protein is CASSPSNGDTQYF.

This chain joins TRBV25-1 and TRBJ2-7, with 8 bases identical to TRBD2. With V trimmed by 5 bases and J by 6 bases, 12 bases remained unmatched. Germline V gene lookup returns CDR1 MGHDK and CDR2 SYGVNS. This CDR3 spans 15 amino acids. The CDR3: CASSPNGRDGREQYF. The CDR3 bases are TGTGCCAGCAGTCCAAACGGGAGGGATGGGCGCGAGCAGTACTTC.

This clone turned up a few times. This chain links TRBV27 with TRBJ1-6; 7 bases align to TRBD1. The V segment lost 3 bases and the J segment 8 bases; nucleotides outside the gene matches: 4. This CDR3 is 14 amino acids long. Looked up from germline, CDR1 is MNHEY and CDR2 is SMNVEV (reference sequence). In DNA form, the CDR3 reads TGTGCCAGCAGTTTTAACGACAGGGATTCACCCCTCCACTTT. Its protein product is CASSFNDRDSPLHF.

This chain uses TRBV7-9 with TRBJ1-6; 11 nucleotides match TRBD1. J gave up 8 bases and V 4 bases, and 4 bases lay outside the gene matches. Germline assignment: CDR1 SEHNR and CDR2 FQNEAQ (reference sequence). The CDR3 totals 15 residues. CDR3 in amino acids: CASSWGDRGYSPLHF. CDR3 nucleotide sequence: TGTGCCAGCAGCTGGGGGGACAGGGGGTATTCACCCCTCCACTTT.

The chain combines TRBV28 with TRBJ2-3; D remains ambiguous. The V gene's germline CDR1 is MDHEN and CDR2 SYDVKM. The CDR3 extends over 13 amino acids. Trimming took 3 bases from V and 2 from J, leaving 6 bases between them. The CDR3 DNA follows: TGTGCCAGCAGTTTTAGCCACACAGATACGCAGTATTTT. As protein: CASSFSHTDTQYF.

As to this clone: Relative to the germline gene, one junction end is altered; a read error may explain this. The chain has TRBV9 and TRBJ2-3; D is perhaps TRBD2 (7 bases). The germline V gene has CDR1 SGDLS and CDR2 YYNGEE. CDR3 size: 15 residues. CDR3: CASTFAGATTDTQYF. CDR3 DNA sequence: TGTGCGAGCACGTTCGCGGGGGCGACCACAGATACGCAGTATTTT.

In nucleotides, the CDR3 is TGTGCCAGCAAACTAGCGGGAGGCTACAATGAGCAGTTCTTC. Translating gives CASKLAGGYNEQFF. This chain joins TRBV11-3 and TRBJ2-1, with TRBD2 matching 12 bases. V shed 7 bases, J shed 3 bases, and the junction held 1 base outside the gene matches. Germline-derived CDR1 and CDR2 are SGHNT and YENEEA. The length of the CDR3 is 14 residues.

As DNA, the CDR3 is TGTGCCAGCAGCGTAGTAGGTACAGGGGCTGGAGGCTACACCTTC. Amino acid sequence: CASSVVGTGAGGYTF. V is TRBV9 and J is TRBJ1-2; TRBD1 aligns across 7 bases. V lost 0 bases and J lost 8; bases outside the gene matches: 10. The CDR3 sequence is 15 residues long. Germline V gives CDR1 SGDLS, CDR2 YYNGEE.

V usage is TRBV6-5 and J usage is TRBJ2-5, with 7 positions matching TRBD2. V was clipped by 0 bases and J by 2 bases; unmatched bases: 3. The germline gives CDR1 MNHEY, CDR2 SVGAGI. The CDR3 is 15 residues long. DNA of the CDR3: TGTGCCAGCAGTTACTCTTGGGGGGGGCAAGAGACCCAGTACTTC. It translates to CASSYSWGGQETQYF.